This T cell receptor beta chain is from a study of blood T cell repertoires in COVID-19 (dated by TCRdb to between 2020 and 2021). Notes on the research overall: The collaborator samples originated in the United States, Italy and Spain and spanned the acute and convalescent phases of COVID-19. The prospective study material was composed of cDNA or gDNA derived from T cells, B-cell-depleted T cells, or PBMCs. The dataset comprised deeply sampled blood TCRbeta repertoires from subjects exposed to, actively infected with, or recovered from COVID-19. The repertoires were released in a freely available public database intended as a resource for research on the immune response to SARS-CoV-2. The samples were drawn from the first 160 participants of the ongoing ImmuneRACE study and from 1,254 subjects provided by 6 global collaborators. Sample metadata almost always included a de-identified subject ID, COVID-19 status, age in years and sex. Where available, HLA class I and class II types were taken from metadata supplied by the sample provider and were not determined by assay-based typing.

Taken from cysteine to phenylalanine, the CDR3 has 11 residues. Left in the record is the CDR3 DNA by itself, 33 bases read in frame from the first base. For CDR1 and CDR2, the germline V gene (reference sequence) lists LNHDA and SQIVND. A distance of 5 bases separates the germline ends of V and J, which lose 5 bases and 4 bases respectively. This clone has a single count. This receptor's antigen is unknown. Base qualities are not recorded, but no much larger clone differs from it by a single base. Whole blood was collected in K2EDTA tubes by collaborating institutions according to the institutions' own protocols. For TCRbeta analysis, collaborators shipped samples in one of three forms: frozen whole blood, isolated PBMCs, or DNA extracted from either of those sample types. TCRbeta CDR3 regions were amplified from genomic DNA by means of the immunoSEQ Assay, a bias-controlled multiplex PCR. Under the source paper's analysis protocol: Within the assay, amplification of reference gene primers was used to estimate how many nucleated cells each sample contained. To quantify the absolute abundance of each unique TCRbeta CDR3 rearrangement, sequence reads were collapsed and filtered. For each sample, productive Simpson clonality was calculated by taking the square root of Simpson's diversity index across productive rearrangements. Held by TCRdb, this immuneACCESS table contains in-frame sequences only and omits some clones. Under half of the omission traces to an unresolved V gene where checked; the cause of the rest is unknown. V, J and clone size were drawn from that table, and D and trimming were deduced from the DNA. In all, the sample holds roughly 97,000 clones, and roughly nine tenths of those were seen once. The ten largest clonotypes hold roughly 5.6% of the sample.

Paper-wide results and their limitations: The amount of clinical and demographic metadata varied by source and participant and was provided uncurated.

The TCR originated in a human donor in a cohort sampled during active COVID-19. Sample: peripheral blood. Recombination connected TRBV19 to TRBJ1-2; no confident D gene assignment can be made. The CDR3 in this case is CASSATYGYTF. The bases are TGTGCCAGTAGTGCTACCTATGGCTACACCTTC.